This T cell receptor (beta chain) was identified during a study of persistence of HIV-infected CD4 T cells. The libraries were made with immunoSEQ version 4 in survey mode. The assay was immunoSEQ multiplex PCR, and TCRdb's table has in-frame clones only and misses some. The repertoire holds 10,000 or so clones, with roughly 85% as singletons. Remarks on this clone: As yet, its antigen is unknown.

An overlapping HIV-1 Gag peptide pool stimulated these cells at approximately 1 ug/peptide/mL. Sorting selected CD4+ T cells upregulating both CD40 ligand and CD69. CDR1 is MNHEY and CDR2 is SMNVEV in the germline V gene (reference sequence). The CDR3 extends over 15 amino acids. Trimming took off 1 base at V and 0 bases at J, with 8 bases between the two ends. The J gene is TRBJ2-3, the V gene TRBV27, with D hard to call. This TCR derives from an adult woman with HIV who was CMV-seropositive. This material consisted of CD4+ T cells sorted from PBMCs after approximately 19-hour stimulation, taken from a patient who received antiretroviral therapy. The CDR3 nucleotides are TGTGCCAGCAGTTTATGGCCATTAAGCACAGATACGCAGTATTTT. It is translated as CASSLWPLSTDTQYF.